This TCR beta chain was observed in a study of shared clonotypes between healthy human individuals. In the study overall: Donors consisted of a couple of women and three men between 18 and 49.

Repertoires were generated with immunoSEQ multiplex PCR, while TCRdb's copy carries only in-frame clones and drops some. The sample contains just over 2,000,000 clones, around 95% of which appear only once. This clone was counted at least ten times. Additional DNA sequences in this sample encode the identical CDR3. This CDR3 is 18 amino acids long. The J gene is TRBJ2-1, the V gene TRBV1; the table's D call, TRBD2, has no DNA check behind it. TRBV1 is shown as a pseudogene. Material: naive CD4+ T cells sorted from blood. Stated subset: CD45RA+ positively selected. This sequence originates from a man aged 18 to 30 in good health. CDR3 sequence reads: CTSSQDRSGGHTYNEQFF. The CDR3 bases are TGCACCAGCAGCCAAGATCGAAGCGGGGGTCATACCTACAATGAGCAGTTCTTC.